This TCR beta chain stems from a study of monozygotic twins with inflammatory bowel disease. The study's findings and limits: No single strong signal or clonotype associated with IBD was supported. On the inverse Simpson index, IBD patients scored lower for TCRbeta diversity than healthy co-twins.

Each donor gave 2 to 2.5 ml of peripheral blood. Every sample had its cDNA made across eight separate reactions. TCRdb re-analyzed the 5' RACE reads; it lists each CDR3 protein once, without DNA. The sample data list approximately 330,000 distinct CDR3 sequences. CDR1 DFQATT and CDR2 SNEGSKA come from the germline V gene (reference sequence). CDR3 size: 12 residues. For this clonotype: Its specificity is not known.

Material: blood. The chain links TRBV20-1 to TRBJ1-1. The receptor was derived from a human donor with ulcerative colitis or Crohn's disease, or a healthy co-twin of an affected twin (not recorded which). The chain's CDR3 is CSASKGPTEAFF.